This T cell receptor beta chain was obtained from a study of identical twins. A universal primer binding site was introduced by template switching. The final cDNA contained unique molecular identifiers. A single record per CDR3 protein comes from TCRdb applying MiXCR to the 5' RACE reads. This sample has around 1.7 million distinct CDR3 sequences, with more than 30% found just once. In its sample, this clonotype was seen many times. The antigen remains undetermined. Each donor was a healthy Caucasian. Broader study findings: Insertion counts were lower in abundant cord blood beta clonotypes, a trend that memory repertoires did not show. Analyses of zero insertions could, in part, be confounded by invariant MAIT and iNKT cells.

Germline values: CDR1 MGHRA, CDR2 YSYEKL. With V trimmed by 1 base and J by 5 bases, 6 bases remained unmatched. The CDR3 runs 15 residues. The receptor was derived from a newborn girl in good health. The gene calls are TRBV4-1 and TRBJ2-3; TRBD2 matches 7 bases. The material sequenced was cord blood. DNA of the CDR3: TGCGCCAGCAGCCAAGTGCGGGGGAGGGAAGATACGCAGTATTTT. The encoded protein is CASSQVRGREDTQYF.